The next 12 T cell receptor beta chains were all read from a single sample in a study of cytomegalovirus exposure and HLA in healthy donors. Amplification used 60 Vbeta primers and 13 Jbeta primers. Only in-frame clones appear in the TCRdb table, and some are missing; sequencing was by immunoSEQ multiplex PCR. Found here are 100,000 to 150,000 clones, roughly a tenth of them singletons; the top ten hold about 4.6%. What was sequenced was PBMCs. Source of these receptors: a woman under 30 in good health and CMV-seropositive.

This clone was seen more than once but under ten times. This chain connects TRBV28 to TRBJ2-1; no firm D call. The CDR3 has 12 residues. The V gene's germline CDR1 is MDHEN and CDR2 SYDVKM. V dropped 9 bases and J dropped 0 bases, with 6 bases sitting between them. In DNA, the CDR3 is TGTGCCAGTAGGAGCTCCTACAATGAGCAGTTCTTC. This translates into CASRSSYNEQFF.

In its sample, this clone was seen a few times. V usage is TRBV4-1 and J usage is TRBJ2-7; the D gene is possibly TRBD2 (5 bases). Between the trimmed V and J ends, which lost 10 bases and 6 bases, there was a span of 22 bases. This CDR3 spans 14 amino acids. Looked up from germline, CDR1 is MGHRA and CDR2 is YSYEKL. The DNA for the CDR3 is TGCGCCACCCTCCGGGAAGTGGATCCCGGCGAGCAGTACTTC. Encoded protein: CATLREVDPGEQYF.

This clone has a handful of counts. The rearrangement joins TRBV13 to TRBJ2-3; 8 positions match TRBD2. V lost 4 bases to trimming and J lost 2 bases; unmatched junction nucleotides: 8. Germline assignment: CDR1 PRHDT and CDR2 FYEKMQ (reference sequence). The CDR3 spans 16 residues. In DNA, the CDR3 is TGTGCCAGCAGCTCCTCCGGGACTAGGACCACAGATACGCAGTATTTT. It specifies CASSSSGTRTTDTQYF. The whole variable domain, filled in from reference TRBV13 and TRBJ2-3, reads AAGVIQSPRHLIKEKRETATLKCYPIPRHDTVYWYQQGPGQDPQFLISFYEKMQSDKGSIPDRFSAQQFSDYHSELNMSSLELGDSALYFCASSSSGTRTTDTQYFGPGTRLTVL.

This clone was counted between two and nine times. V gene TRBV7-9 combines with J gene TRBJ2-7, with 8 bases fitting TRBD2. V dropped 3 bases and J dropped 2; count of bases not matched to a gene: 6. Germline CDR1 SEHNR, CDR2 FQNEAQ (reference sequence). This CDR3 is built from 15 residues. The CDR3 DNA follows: TGTGCCAGCAGCTTGGGGGCAGCGGGAGCCTACGAGCAGTACTTC. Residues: CASSLGAAGAYEQYF.

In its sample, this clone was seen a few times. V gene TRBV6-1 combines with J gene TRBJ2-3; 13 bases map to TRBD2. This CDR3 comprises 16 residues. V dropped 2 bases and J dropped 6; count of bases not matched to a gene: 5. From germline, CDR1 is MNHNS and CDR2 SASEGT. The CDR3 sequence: CASSERTSGSADTQYF. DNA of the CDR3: TGTGCCAGCAGTGAACGGACTAGCGGGAGTGCGGATACGCAGTATTTT.

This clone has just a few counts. CDR3 amino acids: CASSTWREGYNEQFF. CDR3 sequence (DNA): TGTGCCAGCAGTACTTGGCGGGAGGGTTACAATGAGCAGTTCTTC. The chain has TRBV6-6 and TRBJ2-1, with 9 bases matching TRBD2. CDR3 size: 15 residues. Trimming removed 5 bases from V and 4 bases from J; junction bases left unmatched: 6. CDR1 is MNHNY, CDR2 SVGAGI, per germline (reference sequence).

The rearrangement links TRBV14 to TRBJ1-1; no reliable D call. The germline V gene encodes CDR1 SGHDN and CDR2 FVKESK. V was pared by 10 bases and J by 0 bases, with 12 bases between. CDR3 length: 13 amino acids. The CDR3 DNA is TGTGCCACCGGGGAACAGTTGAACACTGAAGCTTTCTTT. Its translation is CATGEQLNTEAFF.

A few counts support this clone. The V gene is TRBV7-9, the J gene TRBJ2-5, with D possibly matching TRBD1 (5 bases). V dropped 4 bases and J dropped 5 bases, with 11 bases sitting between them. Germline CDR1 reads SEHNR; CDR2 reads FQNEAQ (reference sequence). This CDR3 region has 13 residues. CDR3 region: CASSSQGRETQYF. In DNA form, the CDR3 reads TGTGCCAGCAGCTCCCAGGGTCGTGAGACCCAGTACTTC.

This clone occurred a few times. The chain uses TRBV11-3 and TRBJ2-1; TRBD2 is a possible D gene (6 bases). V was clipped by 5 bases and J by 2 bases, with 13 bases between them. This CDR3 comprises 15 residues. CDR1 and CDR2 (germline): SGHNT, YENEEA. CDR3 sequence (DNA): TGTGCCAGCAGCCCCCTCGCGGGGACCTACAATGAGCAGTTCTTC. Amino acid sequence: CASSPLAGTYNEQFF.

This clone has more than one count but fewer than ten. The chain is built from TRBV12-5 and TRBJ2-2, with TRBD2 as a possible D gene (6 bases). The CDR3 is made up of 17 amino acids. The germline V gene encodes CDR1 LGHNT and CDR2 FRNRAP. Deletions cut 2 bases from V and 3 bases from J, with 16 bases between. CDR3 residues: CASGLRRDALYTGELFF. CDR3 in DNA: TGTGCTAGTGGTTTGCGGCGGGACGCCTTATACACCGGGGAGCTGTTTTTT.

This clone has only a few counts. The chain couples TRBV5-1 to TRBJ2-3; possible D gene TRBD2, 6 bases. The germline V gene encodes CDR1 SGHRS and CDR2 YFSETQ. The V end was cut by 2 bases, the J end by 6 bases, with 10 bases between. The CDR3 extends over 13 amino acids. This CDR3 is CASSLLAPDTQYF. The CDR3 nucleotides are TGCGCCAGCAGCTTACTAGCTCCGGATACGCAGTATTTT.

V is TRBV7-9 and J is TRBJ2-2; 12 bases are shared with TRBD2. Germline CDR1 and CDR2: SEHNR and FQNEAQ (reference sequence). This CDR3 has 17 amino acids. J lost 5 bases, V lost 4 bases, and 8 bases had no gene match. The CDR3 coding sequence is TGTGCCAGCAGCTCTCGACTAGCGGGAGTAGGAACCGGGGAGCTGTTTTTT. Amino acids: CASSSRLAGVGTGELFF. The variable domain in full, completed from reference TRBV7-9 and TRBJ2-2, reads DTGVSQNPRHKITKRGQNVTFRCDPISEHNRLYWYRQTLGQGPEFLTYFQNEAQLEKSRLLSDRFSAERPKGSFSTLEIQRTEQGDSAMYLCASSSRLAGVGTGELFFGEGSRLTVL.